This TCR beta chain was recovered during a study of blood T cell repertoires in COVID-19. Across the whole study: Italy, Spain and the United States were the sources of the convalescent and acute COVID-19 samples. T cells, B-cell-depleted T cells, or PBMCs provided the cDNA or gDNA that served as material.

The study assigned cohorts using participant-reported clinical history. Authors' analysis steps: Reference gene primer amplification gave nucleated cell count estimates. Sequencing was performed with immunoSEQ multiplex PCR; in TCRdb, only in-frame clones are kept and a portion is missing. The V and J calls and clone size come from that table; D and trimming were worked out from the DNA. In the table there are 250,000 or so clones, 80% to 90% of which are singletons. The sequence came from a woman in her forties who had been exposed to COVID-19. Sequencing used PBMCs or T cells enriched from blood (not recorded which).

The CDR3 region is CASSFPPRGPYNEQFF. The CDR3 DNA reads as TGTGCCAGCAGTTTTCCACCGCGGGGGCCCTACAATGAGCAGTTCTTC. The V and J genes are TRBV27 and TRBJ2-1; TRBD2 is a possible D gene (7 bases). The V and J ends lost 3 bases and 2 bases respectively, with 14 bases between them. The CDR3 is 16 amino acids. In germline, CDR1 is MNHEY, CDR2 SMNVEV (reference sequence).